These 10 T cell receptor beta chains originate from one sample sequenced in a study of post-analysis software for immune sequencing data. Findings of the study overall: Among four to six TRBV segments more frequent in patients than controls were TRBV5-6, TRBV5-1 and TRBV20-1.

These receptors have no known antigen. Prepared libraries of TCR beta cDNA carried unique molecular identifiers. TCRdb reprocessed the PCR reads via MiXCR and lists one record per CDR3 protein. The data contain more than 450,000 distinct CDR3 sequences, roughly 34% of them seen just once; the ten biggest clones take up 5% to 6%. Sample: blood. These receptors originate from a girl younger than 18 with multiple sclerosis.

The chain couples TRBV12-3 or TRBV12-4 to TRBJ1-5, with D possibly TRBD1 on 5 matching bases. Trimming took off 6 bases at V and 4 bases at J, with 13 bases between the two ends. This CDR3 spans 14 amino acids. The DNA for the CDR3 is TGTGCCAGCAGCCTTAGCGAGGGGAATCAGCCCCAGCATTTT. Encoded protein: CASSLSEGNQPQHF.

This clonotype has only a few counts. The chain carries TRBV11-2 and TRBJ2-7, with TRBD1 matching over 7 bases. V lost 1 base and J lost 0; bases outside the gene matches: 3. This CDR3 spans 15 amino acids. Germline loops: CDR1 SGHAT, CDR2 FQNNGV. The CDR3 DNA reads as TGTGCCAGCAGCTTAGGCCGACAGGGCTCCTACGAGCAGTACTTC. Translating gives CASSLGRQGSYEQYF.

The gene calls are TRBV7-9 and TRBJ2-5; D not certain. Per the germline V gene, CDR1 is SEHNR and CDR2 is FQNEAQ (reference sequence). The CDR3 loop spans 10 amino acids. Trimming shortened V by 8 bases and J by 5 bases, and 6 bases separated the two germline ends. The CDR3 loop is CASGDETQYF. CDR3 DNA: TGTGCCAGCGGAGACGAGACCCAGTACTTC.

This clonotype was detected only a few times. V is TRBV7-9 and J is TRBJ1-2; the D gene is possibly TRBD1 (5 bases). With 5 bases removed from V and 2 bases from J, the gap between germline ends came to 18 bases. Germline CDR1 is SEHNR and CDR2 is FQNEAQ (reference sequence). The CDR3 is made up of 16 amino acids. CDR3 nucleotides: TGTGCCAGCAGCAACCTCCCGGGGGAATACAACTATGGCTACACCTTC. Its protein product is CASSNLPGEYNYGYTF.

Only a few counts were recorded for this clonotype. The chain employs TRBV12-5 and TRBJ1-2; D is unresolved. CDR3 length: 14 amino acids. The germline CDR1 and CDR2 sequences are LGHNT and FRNRAP. V gave up 4 bases and J gave up 3 bases, with 12 bases separating them. CDR3 coding DNA: TGTGCTAGTGGTTGGGGTGACGGATACTATGGCTACACCTTC. Residues: CASGWGDGYYGYTF.

The CDR3 nucleotides read TGTGCCAGCAGCTTGGAGGAGGGATCCGCCTATGGCTACACCTTC. It encodes CASSLEEGSAYGYTF. The chain is built from TRBV5-6 and TRBJ1-2, with D unclear. Trimming took 0 bases from V and 4 from J, leaving 13 bases between them. CDR1 is SGHDT, CDR2 YYEEEE, per germline. The CDR3 is 15 amino acids. Variable domain in full (rest from reference TRBV5-6 and TRBJ1-2): DAGVTQSPTHLIKTRGQQVTLRCSPKSGHDTVSWYQQALGQGPQFIFQYYEEEERQRGNFPDRFSGHQFPNYSSELNVNALLLGDSALYLCASSLEEGSAYGYTFGSGTRLTVV.

The gene calls are TRBV5-5 and TRBJ1-5, with D hard to call. The CDR3 is 14 amino acids. The V gene's germline CDR1 is SGHKS and CDR2 YYEKEE (reference sequence). Trimming pared 4 bases from V and 1 base from J, leaving 9 bases between. CDR3 region: CASSPWESNQPQHF. In DNA form, the CDR3 reads TGTGCCAGCAGCCCATGGGAGAGCAATCAGCCCCAGCATTTT.

The chain employs TRBV4-1 and TRBJ1-4, with D hard to call. V shed 1 base and J shed 5 bases, with 14 bases lying between them. CDR1 and CDR2 from the germline V gene are MGHRA and YSYEKL. The CDR3 spans 16 residues. The CDR3 DNA reads TGCGCCAGCAGCCAAGGGGATGGGCCGAGGAATGAAAAACTGTTTTTT. Translating gives CASSQGDGPRNEKLFF.

The V gene is TRBV25-1, the J gene TRBJ1-2; D may be TRBD1 (5 bases). The CDR3 is 13 residues long. V was cut by 4 bases and J by 4 bases, with 10 bases left in between. Per germline, CDR1 MGHDK and CDR2 SYGVNS. The CDR3 loop reads CASSVGTAYGYTF. Here the CDR3 DNA reads TGTGCCAGCAGTGTCGGGACGGCCTATGGCTACACCTTC.

V usage is TRBV29-1 and J usage is TRBJ2-7; D might be TRBD1 or TRBD2, each matching 5 bases. This CDR3 is built from 12 residues. The germline V gene encodes CDR1 SQVTM and CDR2 ANQGSEA. Trimming took off 7 bases at V and 7 bases at J, with 17 bases between the two ends. CDR3 sequence: CSASLGRGEQYF. CDR3 DNA: TGCAGCGCTTCTCTGGGACGGGGAGAGCAGTACTTC.